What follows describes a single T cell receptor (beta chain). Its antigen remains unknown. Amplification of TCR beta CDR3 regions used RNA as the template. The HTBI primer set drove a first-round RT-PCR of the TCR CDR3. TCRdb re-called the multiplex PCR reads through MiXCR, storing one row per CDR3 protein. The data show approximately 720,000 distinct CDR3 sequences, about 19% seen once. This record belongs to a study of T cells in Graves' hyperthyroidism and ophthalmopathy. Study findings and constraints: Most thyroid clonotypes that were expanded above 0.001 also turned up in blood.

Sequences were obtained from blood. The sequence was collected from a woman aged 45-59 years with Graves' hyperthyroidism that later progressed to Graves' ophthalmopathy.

The CDR3 coding sequence is TGTGCCACCAGTTCCAGGACAGCGAACACCGGGGAGCTGTTTTTT. Translation gives CATSSRTANTGELFF. The chain carries TRBV24-1 and TRBJ2-2; D may be TRBD1 (6 bases). V was shortened by 6 bases and J by 0 bases, with 10 bases between the two germline ends. Germline lookup yields CDR1 KGHDR and CDR2 SFDVKD. The CDR3 totals 15 residues.